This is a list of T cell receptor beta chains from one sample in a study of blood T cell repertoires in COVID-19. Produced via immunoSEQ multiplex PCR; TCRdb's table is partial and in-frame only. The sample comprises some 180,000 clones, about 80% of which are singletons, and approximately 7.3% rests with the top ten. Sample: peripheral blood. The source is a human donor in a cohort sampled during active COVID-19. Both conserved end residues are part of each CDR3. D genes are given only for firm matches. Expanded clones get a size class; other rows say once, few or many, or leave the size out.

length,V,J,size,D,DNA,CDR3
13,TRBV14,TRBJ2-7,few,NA,TGTGCCAGCAGCCAATCCCTCCTAGGCGAGCAGTACTTC,CASSQSLLGEQYF
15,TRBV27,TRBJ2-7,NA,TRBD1,TGTGCCAGCAGGGCCATCACGGACAGGGGCTACGAGCAGTACTTC,CASRAITDRGYEQYF
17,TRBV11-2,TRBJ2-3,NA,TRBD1,TGTGCCAGCAGCTTCTACAGGGGGCCAACTAGCACAGATACGCAGTATTTT,CASSFYRGPTSTDTQYF
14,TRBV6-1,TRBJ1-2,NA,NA,TGTGCCAGCAGTGAAAGCAGTCAGGGCTATGGCTACACCTTC,CASSESSQGYGYTF
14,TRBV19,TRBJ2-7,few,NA,TGTGCCAGTAGTATTTGGGGGCCGTCCTACGAGCAGTACTTC,CASSIWGPSYEQYF
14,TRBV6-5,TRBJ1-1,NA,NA,TGTGCCAGCAGGCCAGAGGGAATTGGCACTGAAGCTTTCTTT,CASRPEGIGTEAFF
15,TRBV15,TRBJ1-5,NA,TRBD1,TGTGCCACCAGCGTCAGGGGGCTCGGCAATCAGCCCCAGCATTTT,CATSVRGLGNQPQHF
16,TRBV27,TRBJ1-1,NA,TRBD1,TGTGCCAGCAGTTCCACGGGGGACAGGCGGAACACTGAAGCTTTCTTT,CASSSTGDRRNTEAFF
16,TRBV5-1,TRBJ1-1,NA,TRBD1,TGCGCCAGCAGCGGGACAGTCCCGTTTGGGAACACTGAAGCTTTCTTT,CASSGTVPFGNTEAFF
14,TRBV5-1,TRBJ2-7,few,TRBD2,TGCGCCAGCAGTAGTAGCGGGGGCTCCTACGAGCAGTACTTC,CASSSSGGSYEQYF
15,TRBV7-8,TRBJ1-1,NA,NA,TGTGCCAGCAGCTTAGAATACCCGGGGAACACTGAAGCTTTCTTT,CASSLEYPGNTEAFF
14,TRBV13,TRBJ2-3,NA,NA,TGTGCCAGCAGCCAATCTAGCAGCACAGATACGCAGTATTTT,CASSQSSSTDTQYF
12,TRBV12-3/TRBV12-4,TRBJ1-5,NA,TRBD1,TGTGCCAGCAGTTTAGCGTGGAGGGGGCTGCATTTT,CASSLAWRGLHF
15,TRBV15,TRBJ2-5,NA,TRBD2,TGTGCCACCAGCCCCAGACTAGCGGCTATTGGGACCCAGTACTTC,CATSPRLAAIGTQYF
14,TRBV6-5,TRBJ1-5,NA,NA,TGTGCCAGCAGTTACTTTCAGGGCAGCCAGCCCCAGCATTTT,CASSYFQGSQPQHF
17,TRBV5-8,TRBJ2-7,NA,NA,TGTGCCAGCAGCTTCTACTCCCTCGAGGGCTCAACCTACGAGCAGTACTTC,CASSFYSLEGSTYEQYF
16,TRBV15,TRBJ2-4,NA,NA,TGTGCCACCAGCAGAGGCCCTTTTTTGGACTCTGACATTCAGTACTTC,CATSRGPFLDSDIQYF
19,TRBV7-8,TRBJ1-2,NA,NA,TGTGCCAGCAGCTTAAAGCTGGCCGGCCCCAAACACCCCCGGCGACTCTACACCTTC,CASSLKLAGPKHPRRLYTF
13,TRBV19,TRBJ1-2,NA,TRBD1,TGTGCCAGTAGTGGGGGACAGGGGTCTGGCTACACCTTC,CASSGGQGSGYTF
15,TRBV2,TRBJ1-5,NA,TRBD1,TGTGCCAGCACTTTGGGGACAGGGGGAAATCAGCCCCAGCATTTT,CASTLGTGGNQPQHF
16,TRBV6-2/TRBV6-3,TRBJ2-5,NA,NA,TGTGCCAGCAGTTCGGCTGCAGGGTCTTACCAAGAGACCCAGTACTTC,CASSSAAGSYQETQYF
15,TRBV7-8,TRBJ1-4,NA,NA,TGTGCCAGCAGCCTACCCGCCTTTGCCGGTGAAAAACTGTTTTTT,CASSLPAFAGEKLFF
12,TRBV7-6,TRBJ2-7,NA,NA,TGTGCCAGCAGCCAGCCCGGAGGGGAGTGGTGGTTC,CASSQPGGEWWF
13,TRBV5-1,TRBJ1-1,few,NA,TGCGCCAGCAGCCCAGGGATGAACACTGAAGCTTTCTTT,CASSPGMNTEAFF
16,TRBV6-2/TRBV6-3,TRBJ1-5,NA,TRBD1,TGTGCCAGCAGTTACTCGAACAGGGGCTTGGGCGAGCCCCAGCATTTT,CASSYSNRGLGEPQHF
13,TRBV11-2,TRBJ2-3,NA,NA,TGTGCCAGCAGACTAAGGGAGGCAGATACGCAGTATTTT,CASRLREADTQYF
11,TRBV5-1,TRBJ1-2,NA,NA,TGCGCCAGCAGCGGGGGGAGGGTCCCCACCTTC,CASSGGRVPTF
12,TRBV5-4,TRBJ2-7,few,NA,TGTGCCAGCAGCTCACCGAGCCACGAGCAGTACTTC,CASSSPSHEQYF
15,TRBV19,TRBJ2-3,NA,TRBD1,TGTGCCAGTAGTCCCGCGGACAGGCCAACAGATACGCAGTATTTT,CASSPADRPTDTQYF
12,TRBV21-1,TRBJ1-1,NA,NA,TGTGCCAGCAGTCTACGAAACACTGAAGCTTTCTTT,CASSLRNTEAFF
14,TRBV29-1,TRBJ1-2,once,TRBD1,TGCAGCGTTGCGGGACAGGGGTCTAACTATGGCTACACCTTC,CSVAGQGSNYGYTF
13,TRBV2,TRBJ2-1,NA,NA,TGTGCCAGCAGTGATCTCAGCGTCAATGAGCAGTTCTTC,CASSDLSVNEQFF
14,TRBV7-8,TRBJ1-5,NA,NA,TGTGCCAGCAGCTTAGACAGGGCCACTCAGCCCCAGCATTTT,CASSLDRATQPQHF
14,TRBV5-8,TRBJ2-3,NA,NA,TGTGCCAGCAGCAAACAGTCCTGGACAGATACGCAGTATTTT,CASSKQSWTDTQYF
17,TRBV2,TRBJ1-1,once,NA,TGTGCCAGCAGCGGGTACAAACAAAATCCAATGAACACTGAAGCTTTCTTT,CASSGYKQNPMNTEAFF
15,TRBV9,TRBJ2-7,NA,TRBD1,TGTGCCAGCAGCCCCGGACAGGGAAACCCCTACGAGCAGTACTTC,CASSPGQGNPYEQYF
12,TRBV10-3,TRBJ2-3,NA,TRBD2,TGTGCCATCGCGGGGGGCACAGATACGCAGTATTTT,CAIAGGTDTQYF
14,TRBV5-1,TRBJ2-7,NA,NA,TGCGCCAGCAGGCTAAGCGAGAGTCAGGGGGAGCAGTACTTC,CASRLSESQGEQYF
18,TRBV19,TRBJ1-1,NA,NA,TGTGCCAGTAGTATAGATCTGCTCAGGGTCACGGGGGACACTGAAGCTTTCTTT,CASSIDLLRVTGDTEAFF
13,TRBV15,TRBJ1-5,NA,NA,TGTGCCACCAGCAAAGATCCGAGGGAGCCCCAGCATTTT,CATSKDPREPQHF
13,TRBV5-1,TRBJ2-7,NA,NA,TGCGCCAGTAGTGAACGAGAGTCCTACGAGCAGTACTTC,CASSERESYEQYF
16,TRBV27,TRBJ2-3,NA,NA,TGTGCCAGCAGCGACCGGGGTCCGGTTAGCACAGATACGCAGTATTTT,CASSDRGPVSTDTQYF
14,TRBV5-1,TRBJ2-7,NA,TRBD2,TGCGCCAGCAGCCGGGGGGACGAATCGGGAGAGCAGTACTTC,CASSRGDESGEQYF
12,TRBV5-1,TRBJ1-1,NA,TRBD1,TGCGCCAGCAGCTTAGGGGACAGTGAAGCTTTCTTT,CASSLGDSEAFF
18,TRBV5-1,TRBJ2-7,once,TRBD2,TGCGCCAGCAGTTTAGGGGTTAGCGGGGGGGTTGACTCCTACGAGCAGTACTTC,CASSLGVSGGVDSYEQYF
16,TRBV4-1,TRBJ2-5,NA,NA,TGCGCCAGCAGCCAAAAACTAAGAGGTTTGGAGAATACCCAGTACTTC,CASSQKLRGLENTQYF
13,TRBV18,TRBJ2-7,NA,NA,TGTGCCAGCTCACTTGATCCCGGCTACGAGCAGTACTTC,CASSLDPGYEQYF
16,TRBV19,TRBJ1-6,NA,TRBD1,TGTGCCAGTAGCGGGGCAGGGGGCGCCTTTAATTCACCCCTCCACTTT,CASSGAGGAFNSPLHF
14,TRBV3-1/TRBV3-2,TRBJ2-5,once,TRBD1,TGTGCCAGCAGCACCCGGAACAGGGGTGGGACCCAGTACTTC,CASSTRNRGGTQYF
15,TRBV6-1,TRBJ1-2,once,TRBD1,TGTGCCAGCAGTGAAGTCGAGGGGGCCCACTATGGCTACACCTTC,CASSEVEGAHYGYTF
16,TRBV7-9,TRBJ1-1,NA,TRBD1,TGTGCCAGCAGCTTCCCGACAGGGGGCTTAAACACTGAAGCTTTCTTT,CASSFPTGGLNTEAFF